Included here is one TCR beta chain sequence, with context. One end of the junction is discordant with germline, which a read error may explain. The data originate from a study of CD8+ T cells in alopecia areata. Germline lookup yields CDR1 SSHAT and CDR2 FNYEAQ (reference sequence). CDR3 size: 15 residues. RNA was isolated and reverse transcribed to cDNA, the sequencing template. The table came from immunoSEQ multiplex PCR; TCRdb's copy has only in-frame clones and leaves some out. The sample lists 23,000 or so clones; 50% to 55% were seen once. The V call is TRBV7-7, the J call TRBJ2-1; a weak D match, TRBD1 (8 bases). Sequencing was done on a sample of NKG2D-high CD8+ T cells sorted from blood. The clonotype originates from a human donor with alopecia areata. The CDR3 loop is CASSLTGGALNEQFF. The CDR3 DNA reads TGTGCTAGCAGCTTAACAGGGGGGGCCCTAAATGAGCAGTTCTTC.